This TCR beta chain was sequenced during a study of CXCR3-negative and CXCR3-positive naive CD8 T cells. The study made its TRB cDNA libraries by 5' RACE, adding UMI labels. TCRdb re-analyzed the 5' RACE reads; it lists each CDR3 protein once, without DNA. Its table records 38,000 or so distinct CDR3 sequences. Germline V gene sequence: CDR1 DFQATT, CDR2 SNEGSKA (reference sequence). The CDR3 sequence is 14 residues long. The TCR originated in a human donor in good health. Some clones in this sample may be carry-over from other donors' samples. What was sequenced was memory CD8+ T cells from blood. This chain connects TRBV20-1 to TRBJ1-2; TCRdb proposes TRBD1, but this gene call is untestable without DNA. The CDR3 region is CSPITGTGGDGYTF.